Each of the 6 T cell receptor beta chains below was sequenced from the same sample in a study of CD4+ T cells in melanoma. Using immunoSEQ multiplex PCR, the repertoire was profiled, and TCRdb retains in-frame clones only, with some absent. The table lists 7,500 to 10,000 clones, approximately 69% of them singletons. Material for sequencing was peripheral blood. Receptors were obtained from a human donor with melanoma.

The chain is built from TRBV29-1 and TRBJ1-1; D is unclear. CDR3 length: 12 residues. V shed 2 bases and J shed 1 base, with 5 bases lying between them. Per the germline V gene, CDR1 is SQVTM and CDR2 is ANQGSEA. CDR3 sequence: CSVERGNTEAFF. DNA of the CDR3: TGCAGCGTTGAACGGGGGAACACTGAAGCTTTCTTT.

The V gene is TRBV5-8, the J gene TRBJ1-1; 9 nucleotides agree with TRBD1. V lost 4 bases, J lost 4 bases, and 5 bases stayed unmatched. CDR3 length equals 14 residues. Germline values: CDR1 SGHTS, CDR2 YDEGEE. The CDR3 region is CASSMTGGVTEAFF. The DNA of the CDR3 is TGTGCCAGCAGCATGACAGGGGGGGTCACTGAAGCTTTCTTT.

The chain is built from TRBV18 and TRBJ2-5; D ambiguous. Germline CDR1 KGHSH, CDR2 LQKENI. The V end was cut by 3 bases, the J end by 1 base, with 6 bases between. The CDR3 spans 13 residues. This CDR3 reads CASSPSAQETQYF. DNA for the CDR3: TGTGCCAGCTCACCTTCCGCCCAAGAGACCCAGTACTTC.

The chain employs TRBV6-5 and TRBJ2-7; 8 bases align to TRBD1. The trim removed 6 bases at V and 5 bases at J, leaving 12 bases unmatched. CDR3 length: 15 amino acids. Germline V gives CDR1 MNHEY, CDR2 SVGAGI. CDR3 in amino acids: CASRLRGRGNHEQYF. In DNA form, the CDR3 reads TGTGCCAGCAGACTCAGGGGGCGCGGTAACCACGAGCAGTACTTC.

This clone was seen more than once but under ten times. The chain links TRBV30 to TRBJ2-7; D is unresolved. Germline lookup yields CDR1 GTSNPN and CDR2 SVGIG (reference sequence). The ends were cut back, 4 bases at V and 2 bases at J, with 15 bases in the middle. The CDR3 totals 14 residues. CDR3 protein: CAWTPSSPTYEQYF. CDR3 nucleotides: TGTGCCTGGACCCCGAGCAGCCCCACCTACGAGCAGTACTTC.

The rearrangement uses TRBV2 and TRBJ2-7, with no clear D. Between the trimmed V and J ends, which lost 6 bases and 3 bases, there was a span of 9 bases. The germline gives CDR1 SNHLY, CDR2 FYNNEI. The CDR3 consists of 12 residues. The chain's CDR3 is CASSQDLYEQYF. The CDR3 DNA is TGTGCCAGCAGCCAAGACCTCTACGAGCAGTACTTC.